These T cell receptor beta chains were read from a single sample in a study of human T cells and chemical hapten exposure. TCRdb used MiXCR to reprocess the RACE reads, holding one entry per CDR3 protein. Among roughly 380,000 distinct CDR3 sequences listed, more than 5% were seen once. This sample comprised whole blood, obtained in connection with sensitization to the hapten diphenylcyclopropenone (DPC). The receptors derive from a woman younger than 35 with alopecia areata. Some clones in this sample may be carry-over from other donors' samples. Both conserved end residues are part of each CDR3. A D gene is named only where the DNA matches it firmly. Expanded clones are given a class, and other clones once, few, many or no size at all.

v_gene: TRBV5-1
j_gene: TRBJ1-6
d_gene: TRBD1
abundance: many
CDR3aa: CASSFWDRTSPLHF
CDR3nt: TGCGCCAGCAGCTTTTGGGACAGGACTTCACCCCTCCACTTT

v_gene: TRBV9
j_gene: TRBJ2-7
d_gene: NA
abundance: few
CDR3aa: CASSGGEQYF
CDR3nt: TGTGCCAGCAGTGGGGGCGAGCAGTACTTC

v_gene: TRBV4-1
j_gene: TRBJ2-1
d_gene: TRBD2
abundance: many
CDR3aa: CASSLAGVSYNEQFF
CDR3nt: TGCGCCAGCAGCCTCGCGGGGGTTTCTTACAATGAGCAGTTCTTC

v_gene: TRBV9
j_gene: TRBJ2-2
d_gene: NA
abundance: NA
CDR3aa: CASSVEVGELFF
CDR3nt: TGTGCCAGCAGCGTAGAGGTCGGGGAGCTGTTTTTT

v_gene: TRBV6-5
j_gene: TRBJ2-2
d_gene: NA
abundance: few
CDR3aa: CASSRRQDGSTGELFF
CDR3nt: TGTGCCAGCAGTCGAAGACAGGACGGATCCACCGGGGAGCTGTTTTTT

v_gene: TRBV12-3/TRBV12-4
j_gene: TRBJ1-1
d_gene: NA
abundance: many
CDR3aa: CASSPSPQNTEAFF
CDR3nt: TGTGCCAGCAGTCCGAGTCCCCAGAACACTGAAGCTTTCTTT

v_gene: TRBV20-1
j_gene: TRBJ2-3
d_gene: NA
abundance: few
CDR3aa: CSARGVDTQYF
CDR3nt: TGCAGTGCTAGAGGGGTAGATACGCAGTATTTT

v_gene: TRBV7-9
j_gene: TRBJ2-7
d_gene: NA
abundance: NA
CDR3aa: CASSLDALVQNF
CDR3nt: TGTGCCAGCAGCTTAGACGCATTGGTTCAAAACTTC

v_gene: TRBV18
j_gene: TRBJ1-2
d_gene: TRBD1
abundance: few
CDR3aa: CASSLGTGTNYGYTF
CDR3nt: TGTGCCAGCTCACTGGGGACAGGGACAAACTATGGCTACACCTTC

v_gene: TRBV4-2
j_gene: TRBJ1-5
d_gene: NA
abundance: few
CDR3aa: CASSLGMEVNNQPQHF
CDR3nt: TGTGCCAGCAGCCTCGGGATGGAGGTAAACAATCAGCCCCAGCATTTT